One and the same sample provided the 23 T cell receptor beta chains below, sequenced in a study of T cells after yellow fever vaccination. TCRdb passed the 5' RACE reads through MiXCR, listing each CDR3 protein once. The sample contains hundreds of thousands of distinct CDR3 sequences, roughly a sixth of which appear only once. Source: PBMCs, taken before the yellow fever booster vaccination. The receptors shown here come from a man between 18 and 35 years old who received the YFV17D yellow fever vaccine.

The rearrangement uses TRBV4-2 and TRBJ1-2, with unresolved D. CDR1 and CDR2 (germline): LGHNA, YNFKEQ. The CDR3 runs to 15 residues. The V end was cut by 1 base, the J end by 10 bases, with 19 bases between. The CDR3 coding sequence is TGTGCCAGCAGCCAAGGGGATCCCGACATTGAGGTCTACACCTTC. It translates to CASSQGDPDIEVYTF.

This clonotype was picked up a small number of times. The chain uses TRBV6-2 or TRBV6-3 and TRBJ2-7; D possibly corresponds to TRBD2 (6 bases). CDR3 length: 17 amino acids. V shed 6 bases and J shed 5 bases, with 26 bases lying between them. Germline values: CDR1 MNHEY, CDR2 SVGEGT. The chain's CDR3 is CASRPSTQAGGKDEQYV. CDR3 coding DNA: TGTGCCAGCAGGCCTTCAACCCAGGCAGGAGGGAAGGACGAGCAGTACGTC.

This clonotype has more than one count but fewer than ten. This chain uses TRBV20-1 with TRBJ1-4, with no clear D. CDR1 is DFQATT, CDR2 SNEGSKA, per germline (reference sequence). The CDR3 covers 13 residues. Trimming took 6 bases from V and 7 from J, leaving 15 bases between them. The CDR3 DNA is TGCAGTGCCTCATCGGGGAGGCTTGAAAAACTGTTTTTT. Protein sequence: CSASSGRLEKLFF.

This clonotype was observed a few times. V gene TRBV7-2 combines with J gene TRBJ2-5; 16 bases match TRBD2. CDR1 and CDR2 from the germline V gene are SGHTA and FQGNSA. Unmatched junction bases numbered 7, after V lost 10 bases and J lost 5 bases. The CDR3 totals 15 residues. CDR3 sequence (DNA): TGTGCCACCGGGACTAGCGGGGGGGTGTGGGAGACCCAGTACTTC. Amino acid sequence: CATGTSGGVWETQYF.

The genes are TRBV11-2 and TRBJ1-1; TRBD1 is a possible D gene (6 bases). The CDR3 covers 14 residues. V shed 3 bases and J shed 5 bases, with 13 bases lying between them. The germline CDR1 and CDR2 sequences are SGHAT and FQNNGV. The CDR3 DNA sequence: TGTGCCAGCAGCTTCGGTGGGGGCGGGACTGAAGCTTTCTTT. Amino acid sequence: CASSFGGGGTEAFF.

The chain combines TRBV12-3 or TRBV12-4 with TRBJ1-1; no reliable D call. This CDR3 spans 14 amino acids. Trimming cost V 2 bases and J 1 base, with 8 bases left between them. CDR3 protein: CASSLQLWNTEAFF. CDR3 coding DNA: TGTGCCAGCAGTTTACAGTTGTGGAACACTGAAGCTTTCTTT.

The chain has TRBV28 and TRBJ2-3; weak D call: TRBD1 (6 bases). The CDR3 length is 15 residues. Germline values: CDR1 MDHEN, CDR2 SYDVKM. Trimming removed 4 bases from V and 0 bases from J, with 11 bases in between. This CDR3 reads CASSWNRASTDTQYF. The CDR3 DNA follows: TGTGCCAGCAGTTGGAACAGGGCTAGCACAGATACGCAGTATTTT.

The sample holds one count of this clonotype. One base away lies a much larger clone, so this may be a sequencing read error. The chain combines TRBV20-1 with TRBJ2-1; no clear D. CDR3 length: 13 amino acids. V lost 3 bases, J lost 3 bases, and 9 bases lay in between. Germline CDR1 reads DFQATT; CDR2 reads SNEGSKA (reference sequence). This chain's CDR3 is CSASPAGYNEQFF. The CDR3 bases are TGCAGTGCTAGTCCGGCAGGCTACAATGAGCAGTTCTTC.

This clonotype was counted only a few times. V usage is TRBV4-2 and J usage is TRBJ1-5, with TRBD1 matching 11 bases. V trimming: 1 base; J trimming: 4 bases; junction bases outside the gene matches: 6. The germline gives CDR1 LGHNA, CDR2 YNFKEQ. This CDR3 contains 17 residues. The CDR3 DNA is TGTGCCAGCAGCCAAGTTTTGGGGGACAGGGGGAATCAGCCCCAGCATTTT. Translated, it gives CASSQVLGDRGNQPQHF.

This clonotype turned up a few times. V gene TRBV20-1 combines with J gene TRBJ2-5; D not resolved. The ends were cut back, 5 bases at V and 1 base at J, with 14 bases in the middle. Germline V gene sequence: CDR1 DFQATT, CDR2 SNEGSKA (reference sequence). There are 14 residues in the CDR3. CDR3 coding DNA: TGCAGTGCTCCTCGGACCGGAACCCAAGAGACCCAGTACTTC. This encodes CSAPRTGTQETQYF.

This chain connects TRBV10-3 to TRBJ1-1, with 9 bases fitting TRBD1. The CDR3 totals 15 residues. CDR1 is ENHRY, CDR2 SYGVKD, per germline. With 8 bases clipped from V and 0 bases from J, the junction kept 7 bases outside the gene matches. The CDR3 protein is CAIGPRQGVNTEAFF. Written as DNA, the CDR3 is TGTGCCATCGGGCCCCGACAGGGGGTGAACACTGAAGCTTTCTTT.

This clonotype came up a few times. This chain uses TRBV7-8 with TRBJ2-6; the D is unclear. Germline V gene sequence: CDR1 SGHVS, CDR2 FQNEAQ. V gave up 5 bases and J gave up 4 bases, with 9 bases separating them. CDR3 length equals 14 residues. In DNA, the CDR3 is TGTGCCAGCAGCCCAGCACAAGGGGCCAACGTCCTGACTTTC. It is translated as CASSPAQGANVLTF.

This clonotype was counted at least ten times. The chain has TRBV7-2 and TRBJ1-5; 8 bases fit TRBD1. The CDR3 runs to 13 residues. Looked up from germline, CDR1 is SGHTA and CDR2 is FQGNSA. The ends lost 5 bases at V and 5 bases at J; junction bases unmatched: 2. This chain's CDR3 is CASSADRDQPQHF. In DNA form, the CDR3 reads TGTGCCAGCAGCGCGGACAGGGATCAGCCCCAGCATTTT.

The J gene is TRBJ1-4, the V gene TRBV18, with 10 bases lining up with TRBD1. Germline CDR1 and CDR2: KGHSH and LQKENI. This CDR3 spans 16 amino acids. Trimming cost V 0 bases and J 6 bases; bases outside gene matches: 4. CDR3 nucleotide sequence: TGTGCCAGCTCACCACCGAGGGGGACAGGGGATGAAAAACTGTTTTTT. This sequence encodes CASSPPRGTGDEKLFF. The full variable domain, in which reference TRBV18 and TRBJ1-4 provide the parts outside the CDR3, is NAGVMQNPRHLVRRRGQEARLRCSPMKGHSHVYWYRQLPEEGLKFMVYLQKENIIDESGMPKERFSAEFPKEGPSILRIQQVVRGDSAAYFCASSPPRGTGDEKLFFGSGTQLSVL.

In this sample, this clonotype turned up a few times. This rearrangement joins TRBV29-1 to TRBJ2-3; D remains ambiguous. CDR1 is SQVTM and CDR2 is ANQGSEA in the germline V gene. The CDR3 has 13 residues. The V end lost 2 bases, the J end lost 4 bases, and 10 bases lay between the germline ends. The DNA for the CDR3 is TGCAGCGTTGAATTTCTGGGCCCAGATACGCAGTATTTT. Translated, it gives CSVEFLGPDTQYF.

This clonotype was detected only a few times. CDR3 DNA sequence: TGCGCCAGCAGCTTATCTGAGACCGGGGAGCTGTTTTTT. Amino acid sequence: CASSLSETGELFF. The chain is built from TRBV5-1 and TRBJ2-2, with unresolved D. The germline V gene has CDR1 SGHRS and CDR2 YFSETQ. V lost 2 bases and J lost 5, with 7 bases in between. The CDR3 is made up of 13 amino acids.

The chain is built from TRBV5-1 and TRBJ2-3; the match to TRBD2 covers 12 bases. Germline V gene data show CDR1 as SGHRS and CDR2 as YFSETQ. This CDR3 is 17 amino acids long. J lost 4 bases, V lost 0 bases, and 6 bases had no gene match. CDR3 loop: CASSLGRLAGDPDTQYF. In DNA, the CDR3 is TGCGCCAGCAGCTTGGGCCGACTAGCGGGGGACCCAGATACGCAGTATTTT.

The V and J genes are TRBV7-2 and TRBJ2-1; a weak D match, TRBD2 (5 bases). Trimming stripped 0 bases from V and 0 bases from J, with 18 bases between. The CDR3 is made up of 19 amino acids. CDR1 and CDR2 (germline): SGHTA, FQGNSA. CDR3 sequence: CASSLAATGIPSSYNEQFF. DNA of the CDR3: TGTGCCAGCAGCTTAGCGGCAACCGGGATTCCGAGCTCCTACAATGAGCAGTTCTTC.

The CDR3 protein is CASSIQGGRTEAFF. CDR3 bases: TGTGCCAGCAGCATACAGGGAGGACGCACTGAAGCTTTCTTT. The V and J genes are TRBV6-5 and TRBJ1-1, with D possibly being TRBD1 (6 bases). This CDR3 comprises 14 residues. V dropped 6 bases and J dropped 4 bases, with 15 bases sitting between them. CDR1 and CDR2 (germline): MNHEY, SVGAGI.

This clonotype has more than one count but fewer than ten. The gene calls are TRBV7-9 and TRBJ2-1; D is unresolved. V lost 5 bases, J lost 3 bases, and 8 bases lay in between. Germline V CDR1 and CDR2: SEHNR, FQNEAQ (reference sequence). The CDR3 is 13 amino acids. DNA of the CDR3: TGTGCCAGCAGCCCCCCCAACTACAATGAGCAGTTCTTC. It is translated as CASSPPNYNEQFF.

J is TRBJ2-2 and V is TRBV4-3; the D call may be TRBD1 or TRBD2 (5 bases each). The CDR3 runs to 17 residues. The germline V and J ends were trimmed by 1 base and 1 base, with 13 bases remaining between them. Germline values: CDR1 LGHNA, CDR2 YSLEER. CDR3 sequence (DNA): TGCGCCAGCAGCCAAGGGGAGTCAGACAGGAACACCGGGGAGCTGTTTTTT. Protein product: CASSQGESDRNTGELFF.

This clonotype was detected only a few times. The chain joins TRBV6-5 to TRBJ2-7; 9 bases match TRBD1. The V and J ends lost 5 bases and 0 bases, in that order; junction bases with no gene match: 5. The germline V gene encodes CDR1 MNHEY and CDR2 SVGAGI. This CDR3 spans 15 amino acids. CDR3: CASSPTGGSSYEQYF. The CDR3 bases are TGTGCCAGCAGTCCCACAGGGGGCAGCTCCTACGAGCAGTACTTC.

This clonotype has more than one count but fewer than ten. This sequence joins TRBV5-1 and TRBJ2-1, with a tentative D call TRBD2 (7 bases). Germline CDR1 is SGHRS and CDR2 is YFSETQ. CDR3 size: 12 residues. Trimming shortened V by 6 bases and J by 8 bases, and 12 bases separated the two germline ends. CDR3 DNA: TGCGCCAGCACCGGGGGGCGGGATGAGCAGTTCTTC. Encoded protein: CASTGGRDEQFF.